This T cell receptor (beta chain) was obtained from a study of Ad26.COV2.S vaccination and SARS-CoV-2 variants. Study-level information: Recipients of Ad26.COV2.S got it intramuscularly, once or twice 56 days apart.

The V gene's germline CDR1 is MDHEN and CDR2 SYDVKM. This CDR3 comprises 12 residues. Unmatched junction bases numbered 1, after V lost 6 bases and J lost 4 bases. Assay: immunoSEQ multiplex PCR; the TCRdb copy retains only in-frame clones and omits some. This table has about 440,000 clones, roughly 87% appearing once. Documented treatment: roughly 18 received Ad26.COV2.S at low or high dose, single or two shots; five or six received placebo; per-sample allocation not given. Specimens were obtained on day 63 following the first vaccine or placebo injection. About this clone itself: Its antigen remains unidentified. The same CDR3 is also encoded by other DNA sequences in this sample.

Overall study findings and caveats: Vaccinees showed greater spike-specific TCR breadth than placebo recipients. Breadth of non-spike TCRs did not differ between vaccinees and placebo recipients. Quantification of TCR breadth and depth may have yielded underestimates of total T cell responses.

The rearrangement joins TRBV28 to TRBJ1-2, with TRBD1 identical over 8 bases. This clonotype was obtained from a person between 18 and 60 years old who received the Ad26.COV2.S COVID-19 vaccine or a placebo. Sequenced here: peripheral blood, sampled in a trial of Ad26.COV2.S vaccine versus placebo. The CDR3 loop reads CASRDRGYGYTF. The CDR3 coding sequence is TGTGCCAGCAGAGACAGGGGCTATGGCTACACCTTC.